This passage covers 24 T cell receptor beta chains from one sample sequenced in a study of cytomegalovirus exposure and HLA in healthy donors. Primers included in the PCR were 60 Vbeta and 13 Jbeta primers. This table comes from immunoSEQ multiplex PCR, and its TCRdb copy is limited to in-frame clones, with some not included. The sample lists approximately 190,000 clones; 82% were seen once. The material sequenced was PBMCs. The source of these receptors is a woman aged 18-29 years in good health and CMV-seronegative.

The rearrangement uses TRBV6-5 and TRBJ2-7; possible D gene TRBD1, 6 bases. Germline values: CDR1 MNHEY, CDR2 SVGAGI. The V end was cut by 0 bases, the J end by 3 bases, with 15 bases between. This CDR3 has 16 amino acids. CDR3 nucleotide sequence: TGTGCCAGCAGTTACTCGATAGGGGACAATAACTACGAGCAGTACTTC. Translating gives CASSYSIGDNNYEQYF.

J is TRBJ1-1 and V is TRBV10-3, with 7 bases lining up with TRBD1. The germline CDR1 and CDR2 sequences are ENHRY and SYGVKD. The V and J ends lost 3 bases and 2 bases, in that order; junction bases with no gene match: 6. CDR3 size: 15 residues. In DNA form, the CDR3 reads TGTGCCATCAGTGACCCGGGACAGAAAAACACTGAAGCTTTCTTT. Protein sequence: CAISDPGQKNTEAFF.

This chain connects TRBV18 to TRBJ2-5; TRBD1 matches 7 bases. V was pared by 3 bases and J by 3 bases, with 1 base of the junction left unmatched. This CDR3 spans 13 amino acids. Germline V gene data show CDR1 as KGHSH and CDR2 as LQKENI. The CDR3 DNA follows: TGTGCCAGCTCACCCGGGACAGAAGAGACCCAGTACTTC. Protein sequence: CASSPGTEETQYF.

The genes are TRBV28 and TRBJ2-7; no reliable D call. Trimming shortened V by 6 bases and J by 5 bases, and 17 bases separated the two germline ends. The CDR3 has 14 residues. CDR1 is MDHEN, CDR2 SYDVKM, per germline. CDR3 sequence: CASSEVGTTDEQYF. In DNA, the CDR3 is TGTGCCAGCAGCGAGGTTGGCACGACCGACGAGCAGTACTTC.

The chain joins TRBV30 to TRBJ2-6, with D unclear. V was pared by 0 bases and J by 0 bases, with 9 bases between. The CDR3 totals 16 residues. From germline, CDR1 is GTSNPN and CDR2 SVGIG (reference sequence). CDR3 DNA sequence: TGTGCCTGGAGTGTATGTCCTCGCTCTGGGGCCAACGTCCTGACTTTC. Its protein is CAWSVCPRSGANVLTF.

The chain is built from TRBV5-5 and TRBJ1-1; TRBD1 might be the D (6 bases). The V and J ends lost 4 bases and 0 bases respectively, with 25 bases between them. The CDR3 covers 19 residues. CDR1 and CDR2 (germline): SGHKS, YYEKEE (reference sequence). CDR3: CASSPPGGTGLGMNTEAFF. In DNA form, the CDR3 reads TGTGCCAGCAGCCCCCCGGGGGGCACAGGGTTGGGAATGAACACTGAAGCTTTCTTT.

This clone has only a few counts. V gene TRBV14 combines with J gene TRBJ1-5, with unresolved D. Germline assignment: CDR1 SGHDN and CDR2 FVKESK. The ends were cut back, 2 bases at V and 3 bases at J, with 5 bases in the middle. The CDR3 loop spans 13 amino acids. DNA for the CDR3: TGTGCCAGCAGCCAATATAACAATCAGCCCCAGCATTTT. It translates to CASSQYNNQPQHF.

This rearrangement joins TRBV21-1 to TRBJ1-4; the D call of TRBD1 is as the table states it, not checked on the DNA. TRBV21-1 constitutes a pseudogene. The CDR3 loop spans 17 amino acids. CDR3 DNA: TGTGCCAGCAGCAACGGTGACCCCGGGACAGCGGATGAAAAACTGTTTTTT. Protein product: CASSNGDPGTADEKLFF.

The V call is TRBV29-1, the J call TRBJ1-5; D unclear. Trimming pared 6 bases from V and 1 base from J, leaving 7 bases between. The CDR3 is 12 residues long. Per germline, CDR1 SQVTM and CDR2 ANQGSEA. The CDR3 DNA sequence: TGCAGCGTGTCGTTGAGCAATCAGCCCCAGCATTTT. Translating it yields CSVSLSNQPQHF.

CDR3 region: CASSPLQETQYF. DNA of the CDR3: TGTGCCAGCAGCCCCCTCCAAGAGACCCAGTACTTC. V is TRBV7-8 and J is TRBJ2-5; D gene unclear. The length of the CDR3 is 12 residues. V lost 5 bases to trimming and J lost 1 base, with 5 bases between them. Per germline, CDR1 SGHVS and CDR2 FQNEAQ.

As regards this clone: Sequence at one end of the junction differs from germline and may be a read error. The genes are TRBV5-1 and TRBJ2-1; unclear D gene. This CDR3 has 15 amino acids. Germline assignment: CDR1 SGHRS and CDR2 YFSETQ. CDR3 nucleotide sequence: TGCGCCAGCAGCTTGGGCGGCGTCTCCAACAATGAGCAGTTCTTC. Translating it yields CASSLGGVSNNEQFF.

This chain joins TRBV7-9 and TRBJ1-2, with 11 bases fitting TRBD1. J gave up 7 bases and V 3 bases, and 7 bases lay outside the gene matches. The germline CDR1 and CDR2 sequences are SEHNR and FQNEAQ (reference sequence). The CDR3 extends over 15 amino acids. CDR3 sequence reads: CASSFEGQGASGYTF. The CDR3 coding sequence is TGTGCCAGCAGCTTCGAAGGACAGGGGGCAAGTGGCTACACCTTC.

CDR3 nucleotides: TGTGCCAGCAGCCAAGAAGGGCGGGGGGCCTACAATGAGCAGTTCTTC. Encoded protein: CASSQEGRGAYNEQFF. The chain has TRBV14 and TRBJ2-1, with 8 bases fitting TRBD2. The V gene end was trimmed by 0 bases and the J gene end by 2 bases; junction bases not matched to a gene: 3. Germline V CDR1 and CDR2: SGHDN, FVKESK. This CDR3 comprises 16 residues.

This clone was picked up one time. The genes are TRBV7-8 and TRBJ2-4, with D maybe TRBD1 (6 bases). The CDR3 covers 17 residues. V was trimmed by 2 bases and J by 0 bases, leaving 14 bases between them. Germline V gene sequence: CDR1 SGHVS, CDR2 FQNEAQ. The CDR3 DNA follows: TGTGCCAGCAGCTTATGGAGACAGGACTTAGCCAAAAACATTCAGTACTTC. This encodes CASSLWRQDLAKNIQYF.

The V and J genes are TRBV6-5 and TRBJ1-5; D ambiguous. This CDR3 contains 14 residues. CDR1 and CDR2 (germline): MNHEY, SVGAGI. V gave up 7 bases and J gave up 2 bases, with 12 bases separating them. Here the CDR3 DNA reads TGTGCCAGCACTACAGTGTTCGGCAATCAGCCCCAGCATTTT. As protein: CASTTVFGNQPQHF.

This sequence joins TRBV5-1 and TRBJ2-1; D is undetermined. Germline CDR1 and CDR2: SGHRS and YFSETQ. The ends were cut back, 3 bases at V and 3 bases at J, with 13 bases in the middle. The CDR3 totals 15 residues. In DNA, the CDR3 is TGCGCCAGCAGCTCTTCGGGTGCTGACTACAATGAGCAGTTCTTC. Protein product: CASSSSGADYNEQFF.

The chain couples TRBV5-5 to TRBJ1-4; D possibly corresponds to TRBD1 (5 bases). This CDR3 spans 16 amino acids. CDR1 SGHKS and CDR2 YYEKEE come from the germline V gene (reference sequence). Trimming took off 2 bases at V and 0 bases at J, with 11 bases between the two ends. As DNA, the CDR3 is TGTGCCAGCAGCTTCGCGACGGGGGCAACTAATGAAAAACTGTTTTTT. It encodes CASSFATGATNEKLFF.

The V call is TRBV5-1, the J call TRBJ1-1, with 7 bases lining up with TRBD1. CDR1 SGHRS and CDR2 YFSETQ come from the germline V gene. Losses at the gene ends were 0 bases for V and 7 bases for J; bases not matched to a gene: 6. The CDR3 is made up of 14 amino acids. The CDR3 nucleotides are TGCGCCAGCAGCTTGGGAGACAGGGATAGTGAAGCTTTCTTT. Its translation is CASSLGDRDSEAFF.

The chain employs TRBV2 and TRBJ1-5; 8 positions agree with TRBD1. Germline V gene sequence: CDR1 SNHLY, CDR2 FYNNEI. The CDR3 spans 15 residues. The ends lost 6 bases at V and 4 bases at J; junction bases unmatched: 8. CDR3 residues: CASSEDQGANQPQHF. CDR3 nucleotides: TGTGCCAGCAGCGAGGACCAGGGGGCGAATCAGCCCCAGCATTTT.

V gene TRBV6-5 combines with J gene TRBJ2-5; TRBD2 matches at 7 bases. CDR1 and CDR2 (germline): MNHEY, SVGAGI. The CDR3 sequence is 15 residues long. Unmatched junction bases numbered 11, after V lost 5 bases and J lost 5 bases. As DNA, the CDR3 is TGTGCCAGCAGTCCCGGGTCAGCGGGACTGGAGACCCAGTACTTC. Its translation is CASSPGSAGLETQYF.

This rearrangement joins TRBV5-1 to TRBJ1-4, with D possibly being TRBD1 (5 bases). The germline gives CDR1 SGHRS, CDR2 YFSETQ. V was shortened by 3 bases and J by 7 bases, with 13 bases between the two germline ends. This CDR3 has 14 residues. The CDR3 DNA reads as TGCGCCAGCAGCTCGGCAGGGCGGCGTGAAAAACTGTTTTTT. This gives the protein CASSSAGRREKLFF.

The rearrangement links TRBV10-2 to TRBJ2-1, with TRBD2 matching over 12 bases. The V segment lost 7 bases and the J segment 4 bases; nucleotides outside the gene matches: 5. The CDR3 is made up of 15 amino acids. Germline CDR1 reads WSHSY; CDR2 reads SAAADI. The CDR3 spells CASIDGLAGYNEQFF. As DNA, the CDR3 is TGCGCCAGCATTGACGGACTAGCGGGGTACAATGAGCAGTTCTTC.

In its sample, this clone was seen a few times. The chain joins TRBV10-2 to TRBJ1-2; TRBD1 matches at 7 bases. The CDR3 has 14 residues. Germline V gene sequence: CDR1 WSHSY, CDR2 SAAADI. The V segment lost 6 bases and the J segment 3 bases; nucleotides outside the gene matches: 7. The CDR3 coding sequence is TGCGCCAGCAGAAAGGGGGCGCAAGACTATGGCTACACCTTC. Its protein is CASRKGAQDYGYTF.

The gene calls are TRBV4-2 and TRBJ2-1; 10 nucleotides match TRBD2. CDR3 length: 19 amino acids. The germline CDR1 and CDR2 sequences are LGHNA and YNFKEQ. V gave up 0 bases and J gave up 1 base; unmatched junction bases: 9. The CDR3, as DNA: TGTGCCAGCAGCCAAGATAGGGGACTAGCGATAGGATCCTACAATGAGCAGTTCTTC. It is translated as CASSQDRGLAIGSYNEQFF.